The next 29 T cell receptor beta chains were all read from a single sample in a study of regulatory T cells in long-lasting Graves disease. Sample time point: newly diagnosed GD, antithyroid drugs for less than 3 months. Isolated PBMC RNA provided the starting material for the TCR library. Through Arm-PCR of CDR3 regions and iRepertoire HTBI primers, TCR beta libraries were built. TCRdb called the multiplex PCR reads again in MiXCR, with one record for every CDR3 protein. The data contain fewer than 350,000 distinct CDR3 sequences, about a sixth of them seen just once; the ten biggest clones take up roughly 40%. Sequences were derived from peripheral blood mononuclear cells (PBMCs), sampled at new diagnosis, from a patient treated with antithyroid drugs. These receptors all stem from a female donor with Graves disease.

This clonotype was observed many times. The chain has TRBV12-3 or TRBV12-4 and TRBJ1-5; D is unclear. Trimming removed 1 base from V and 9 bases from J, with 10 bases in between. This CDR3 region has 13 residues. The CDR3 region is CASSLGGYLPQHF. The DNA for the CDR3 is TGTGCCAGCAGTTTAGGGGGTTATTTGCCCCAGCATTTT.

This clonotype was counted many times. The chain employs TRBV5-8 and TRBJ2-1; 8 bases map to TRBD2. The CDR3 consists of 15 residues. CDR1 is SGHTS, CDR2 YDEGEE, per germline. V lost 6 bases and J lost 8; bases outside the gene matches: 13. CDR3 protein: CASTPLGSGIDEQFF. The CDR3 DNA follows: TGTGCCAGCACCCCACTCGGTAGCGGGATCGATGAGCAGTTCTTC.

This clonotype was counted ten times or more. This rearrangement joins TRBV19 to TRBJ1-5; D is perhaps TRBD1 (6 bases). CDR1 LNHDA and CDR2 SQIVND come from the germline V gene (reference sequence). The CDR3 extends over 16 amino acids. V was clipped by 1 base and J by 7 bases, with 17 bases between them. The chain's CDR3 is CASSIVGGALGQPQHF. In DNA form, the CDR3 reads TGTGCCAGTAGTATAGTTGGGGGGGCCCTGGGACAGCCCCAGCATTTT.

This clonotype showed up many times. The CDR3 DNA reads TGCAGTGCTAGGGAAGGGACACGAAATTCACCCCTCCACTTT. This sequence encodes CSAREGTRNSPLHF. The chain couples TRBV20-1 to TRBJ1-6; possible D gene TRBD1, 6 bases. The CDR3 has 14 amino acids. Germline values: CDR1 DFQATT, CDR2 SNEGSKA (reference sequence). Trimming took 3 bases from V and 7 from J, leaving 13 bases between them.

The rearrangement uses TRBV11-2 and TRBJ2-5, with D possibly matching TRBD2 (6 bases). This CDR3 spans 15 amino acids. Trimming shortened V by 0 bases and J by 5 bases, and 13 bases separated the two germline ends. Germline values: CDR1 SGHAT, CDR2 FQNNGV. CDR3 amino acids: CASSLDPARGETQYF. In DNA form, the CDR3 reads TGTGCCAGCAGCTTAGATCCGGCCCGGGGGGAGACCCAGTACTTC.

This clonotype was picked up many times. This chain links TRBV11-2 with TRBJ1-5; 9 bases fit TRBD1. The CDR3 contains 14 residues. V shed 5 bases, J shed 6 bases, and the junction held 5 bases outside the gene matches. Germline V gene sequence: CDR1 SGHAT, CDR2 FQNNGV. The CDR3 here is CASSAGTGSQPQHF. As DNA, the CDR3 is TGTGCCAGCAGCGCCGGGACAGGGAGTCAGCCCCAGCATTTT.

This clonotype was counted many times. The CDR3 DNA is TGTGCCAGCACCAAGGAGGACCCATATGGCTACACCTTC. Residues: CASTKEDPYGYTF. The rearrangement uses TRBV7-8 and TRBJ1-2; the D is unclear. Trimming pared 7 bases from V and 5 bases from J, leaving 14 bases between. The CDR3 has 13 amino acids. The germline V gene encodes CDR1 SGHVS and CDR2 FQNEAQ.

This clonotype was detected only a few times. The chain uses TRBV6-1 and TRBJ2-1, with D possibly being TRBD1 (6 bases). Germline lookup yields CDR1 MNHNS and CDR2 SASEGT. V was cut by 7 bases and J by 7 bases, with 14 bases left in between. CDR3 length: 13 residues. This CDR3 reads CASTRTGSNEQFF. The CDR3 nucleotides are TGTGCCAGCACCAGAACAGGGTCTAATGAGCAGTTCTTC.

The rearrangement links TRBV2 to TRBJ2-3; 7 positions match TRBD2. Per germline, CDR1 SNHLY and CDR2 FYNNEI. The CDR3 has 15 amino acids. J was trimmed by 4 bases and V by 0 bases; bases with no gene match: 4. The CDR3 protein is CASSEAAGRADTQYF. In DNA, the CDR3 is TGTGCCAGCAGTGAAGCGGCAGGGAGGGCAGATACGCAGTATTTT.

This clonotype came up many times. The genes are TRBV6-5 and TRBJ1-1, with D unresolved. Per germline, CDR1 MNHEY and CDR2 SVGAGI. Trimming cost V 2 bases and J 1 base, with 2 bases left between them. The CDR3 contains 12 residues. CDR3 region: CASSYRNTEAFF. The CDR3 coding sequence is TGTGCCAGCAGTTACAGGAACACTGAAGCTTTCTTT.

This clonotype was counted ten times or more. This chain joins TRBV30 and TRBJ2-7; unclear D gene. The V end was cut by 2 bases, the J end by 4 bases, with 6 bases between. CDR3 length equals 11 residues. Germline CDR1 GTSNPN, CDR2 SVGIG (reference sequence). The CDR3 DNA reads TGTGCCTGGAGTTTGGGGTACGAGCAGTACTTC. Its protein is CAWSLGYEQYF.

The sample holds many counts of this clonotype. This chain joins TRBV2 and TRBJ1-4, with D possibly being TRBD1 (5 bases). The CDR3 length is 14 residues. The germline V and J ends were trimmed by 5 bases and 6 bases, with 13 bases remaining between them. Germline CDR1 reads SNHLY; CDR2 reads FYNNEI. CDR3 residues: CASSSDNGHEKLFF. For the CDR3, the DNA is TGTGCCAGCAGTTCGGACAATGGGCATGAAAAACTGTTTTTT.

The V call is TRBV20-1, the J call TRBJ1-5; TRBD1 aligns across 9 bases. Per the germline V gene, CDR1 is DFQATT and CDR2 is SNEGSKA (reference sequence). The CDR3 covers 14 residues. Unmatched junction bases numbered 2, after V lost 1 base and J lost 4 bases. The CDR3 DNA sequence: TGCAGTGCTAGAGGAGGGACAGGGAATCAGCCCCAGCATTTT. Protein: CSARGGTGNQPQHF.

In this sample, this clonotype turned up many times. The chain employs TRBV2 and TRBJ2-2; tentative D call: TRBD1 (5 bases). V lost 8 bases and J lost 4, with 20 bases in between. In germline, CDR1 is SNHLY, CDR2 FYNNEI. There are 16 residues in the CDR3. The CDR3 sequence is CASVGAQGGFTGELFF. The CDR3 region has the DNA TGTGCCAGCGTTGGGGCGCAGGGTGGCTTCACCGGGGAGCTGTTTTTT.

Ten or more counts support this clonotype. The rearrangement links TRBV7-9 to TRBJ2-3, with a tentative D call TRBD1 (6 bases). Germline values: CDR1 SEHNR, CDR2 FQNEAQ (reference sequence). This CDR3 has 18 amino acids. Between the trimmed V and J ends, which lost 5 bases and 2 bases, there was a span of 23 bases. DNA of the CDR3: TGTGCCAGCAGCCTTAGGGGACGACAGGCCACTCCCACAGATACGCAGTATTTT. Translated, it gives CASSLRGRQATPTDTQYF.

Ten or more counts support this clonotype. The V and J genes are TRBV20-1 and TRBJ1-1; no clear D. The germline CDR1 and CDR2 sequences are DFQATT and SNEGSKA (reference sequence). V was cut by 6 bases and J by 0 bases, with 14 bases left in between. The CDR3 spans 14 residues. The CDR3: CSAEVDTMNTEAFF. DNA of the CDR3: TGCAGTGCCGAGGTCGACACCATGAACACTGAAGCTTTCTTT.

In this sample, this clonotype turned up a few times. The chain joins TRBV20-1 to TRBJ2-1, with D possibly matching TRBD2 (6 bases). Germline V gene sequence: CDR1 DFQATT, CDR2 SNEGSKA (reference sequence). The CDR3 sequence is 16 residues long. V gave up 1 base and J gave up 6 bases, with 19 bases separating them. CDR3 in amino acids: CSARAPTGDPINEQFF. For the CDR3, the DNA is TGCAGTGCTAGAGCCCCTACGGGAGACCCGATCAATGAGCAGTTCTTC.

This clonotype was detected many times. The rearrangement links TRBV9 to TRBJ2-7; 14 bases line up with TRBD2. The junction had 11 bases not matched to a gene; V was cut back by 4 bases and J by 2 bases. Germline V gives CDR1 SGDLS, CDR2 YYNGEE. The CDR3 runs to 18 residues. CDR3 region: CASSLGGLAGVSPYEQYF. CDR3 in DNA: TGTGCCAGCAGCCTGGGGGGACTAGCGGGAGTCTCCCCCTACGAGCAGTACTTC.

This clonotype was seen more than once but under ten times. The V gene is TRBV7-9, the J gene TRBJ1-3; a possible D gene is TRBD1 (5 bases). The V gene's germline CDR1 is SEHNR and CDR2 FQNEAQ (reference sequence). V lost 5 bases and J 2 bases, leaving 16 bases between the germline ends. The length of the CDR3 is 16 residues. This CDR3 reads CASSAPTGFPGNTIYF. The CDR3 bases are TGTGCCAGCAGCGCCCCAACAGGATTCCCTGGAAACACCATATATTTT.

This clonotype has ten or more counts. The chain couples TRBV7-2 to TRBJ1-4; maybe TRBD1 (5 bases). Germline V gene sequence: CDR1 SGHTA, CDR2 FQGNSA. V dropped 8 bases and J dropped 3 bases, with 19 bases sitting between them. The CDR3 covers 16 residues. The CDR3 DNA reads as TGTGCCAGCGGGGGGGGACCCCGAGGGGCTAATGAAAAACTGTTTTTT. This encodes CASGGGPRGANEKLFF.

The CDR3 reads CSVVGVNYEQYF. The CDR3 nucleotides are TGCAGCGTTGTGGGCGTAAACTACGAGCAGTACTTC. The V and J genes are TRBV29-1 and TRBJ2-7; no clear D. The V and J ends lost 4 bases and 3 bases respectively, with 10 bases between them. Germline CDR1 reads SQVTM; CDR2 reads ANQGSEA. The CDR3 runs to 12 residues.

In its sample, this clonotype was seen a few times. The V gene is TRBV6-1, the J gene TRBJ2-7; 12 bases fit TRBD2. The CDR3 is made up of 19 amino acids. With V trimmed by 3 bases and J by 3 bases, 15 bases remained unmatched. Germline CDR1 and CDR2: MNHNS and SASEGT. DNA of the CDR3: TGTGCCAGCAGTGAGGTCGGACTAGCGGGAAGTGCGGCACTCTACGAGCAGTACTTC. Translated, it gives CASSEVGLAGSAALYEQYF.

The CDR3 reads CASLARTEAFF. The DNA for the CDR3 is TGCGCCAGCCTGGCTAGGACTGAAGCTTTCTTT. The rearrangement uses TRBV10-2 and TRBJ1-1; D not certain. V was trimmed by 8 bases and J by 5 bases, leaving 9 bases between them. CDR1 WSHSY and CDR2 SAAADI come from the germline V gene. This CDR3 has 11 residues.

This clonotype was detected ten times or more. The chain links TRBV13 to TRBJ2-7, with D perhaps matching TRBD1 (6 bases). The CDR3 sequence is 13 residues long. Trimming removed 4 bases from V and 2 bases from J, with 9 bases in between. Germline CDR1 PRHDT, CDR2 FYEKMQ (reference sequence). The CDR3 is CASSYRAAYEQYF. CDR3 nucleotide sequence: TGTGCCAGCAGCTACAGGGCTGCCTACGAGCAGTACTTC.

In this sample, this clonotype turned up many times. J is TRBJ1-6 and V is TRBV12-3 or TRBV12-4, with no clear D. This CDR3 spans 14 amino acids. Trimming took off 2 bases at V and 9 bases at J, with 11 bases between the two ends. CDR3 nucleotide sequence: TGTGCCAGCAGTTTAACCTCCTCGGGTTCACCCCTCCACTTT. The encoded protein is CASSLTSSGSPLHF.

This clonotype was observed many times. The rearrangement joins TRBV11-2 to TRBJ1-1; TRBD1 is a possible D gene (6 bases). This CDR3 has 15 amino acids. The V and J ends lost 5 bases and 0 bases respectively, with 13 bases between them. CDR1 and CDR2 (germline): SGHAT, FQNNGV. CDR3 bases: TGTGCCAGCAGCAAGGGACACCACATGAACACTGAAGCTTTCTTT. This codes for CASSKGHHMNTEAFF.

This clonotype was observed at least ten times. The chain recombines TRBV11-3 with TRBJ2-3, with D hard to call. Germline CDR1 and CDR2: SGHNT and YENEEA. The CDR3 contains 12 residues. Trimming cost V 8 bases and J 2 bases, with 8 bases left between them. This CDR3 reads CASLGATDTQYF. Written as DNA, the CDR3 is TGTGCCAGCTTAGGAGCCACAGATACGCAGTATTTT. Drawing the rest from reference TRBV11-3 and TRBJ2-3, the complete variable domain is EAGVVQSPRYKIIEKKQPVAFWCNPISGHNTLYWYLQNLGQGPELLIRYENEEAVDDSQLPKDRFSAERLKGVDSTLKIQPAELGDSAVYLCASLGATDTQYFGPGTRLTVL.

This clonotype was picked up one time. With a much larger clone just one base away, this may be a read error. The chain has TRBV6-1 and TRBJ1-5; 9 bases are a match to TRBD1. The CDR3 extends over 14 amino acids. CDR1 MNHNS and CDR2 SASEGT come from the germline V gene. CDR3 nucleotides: TGTACCAGCAGCCGGGGACAGGGAAATCAGCCCCAGCATTTT. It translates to CTSSRGQGNQPQHF.

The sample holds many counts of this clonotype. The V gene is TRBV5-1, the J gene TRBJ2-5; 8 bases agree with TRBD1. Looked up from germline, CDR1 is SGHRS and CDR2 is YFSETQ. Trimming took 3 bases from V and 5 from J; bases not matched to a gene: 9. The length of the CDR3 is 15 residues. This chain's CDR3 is CASSSPTGAGETQYF. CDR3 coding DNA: TGCGCCAGCAGCTCACCGACAGGGGCTGGGGAGACCCAGTACTTC.